This TCR beta chain comes out of a study of T cell repertoires in aging, cancer and after chemotherapy (dated by TCRdb to between 2018 and 2021). In terms of the full investigation: Donors were distributed across six age groups ranging from 30 or younger to 70 or older, with at least three individuals included per group. The study profiled peripheral blood TCR beta repertoires from healthy donors and cancer patients to examine immunoaging and T cell reconstitution after chemotherapy. Alongside under 100 healthy donors serving as a reference group, the cohort included roughly 220 cancer patients, of whom roughly 90 had hematological cancers and some 130 had solid cancers. The full dataset contained roughly 9 million TCR reads. In the solid tumor group, paired pre- and post-chemotherapy samples were obtained from brain tumor (glioblastoma) patients receiving temozolomide-based therapy.

Using a mixed TRB-A/B primer pool, multiplex touch-down PCR amplified rearranged TRB sequences covering the V, D and J segments. Two consecutive PCR reactions with Phusion HS II polymerase added Illumina adapters and sample indices to the amplicons. After gel purification with the NucleoSpin Gel and PCR Clean-up kit, the amplicons were checked using Qubit and an Agilent 2100 Bioanalyzer. Libraries were sequenced on an Illumina MiSeq using 600-cycle, single-indexed, paired-end runs. Per the authors' processing: MiXCR versions 2.12 and 3.0.5 were used to process TRB sequences. A clone was defined as each unique CDR3 nucleotide sequence, and only productive sequences supported by at least two reads were kept. Shannon diversity, evenness, clonality (one minus evenness), and alpha-parameterized diversity profiles from alpha 0 to 5 were included as repertoire metrics. The IGoR algorithm was used to calculate generation probabilities for clones in the paired samples taken before and after chemotherapy. The public reads were run again by TCRdb, first through fastp at Q25 and then through MiXCR, and only productive beta chains were kept. For every CDR3 protein sequence, its rows merge into one entry that carries the most common genes and DNA. The V and J calls shown here were made by TCRdb, not taken from the authors' results. For this sample the table gives 1,500 to 2,000 distinct CDR3 sequences, of which about 16% were detected only once. The top ten clones comprise 4.5% to 5.5% of the sample.

The CDR3 runs 15 residues from the cysteine to the phenylalanine. CDR3 DNA is the only sequence kept; it has 45 bases, read in frame from the first base. V drops 4 bases and J drops 8 bases, leaving 16 bases in between. The germline V gene supplies CDR1 SGHDT and CDR2 YYEEEE. This clonotype is assessed as large (0.1 to 1%). Its antigen remains undetermined. Qualities for individual bases were not recorded, and no much larger clone is one base off. Instead of sorted cells or RNA, genomic DNA extracted from peripheral blood served as the source for amplifying TCR beta rearrangements. Results the study describes overall, beyond this receptor: Compared with age-matched healthy donors, untreated patients with hematological or solid cancers had significantly lower TCR diversity and higher clonality in blood. In healthy donors, the decline in TCR diversity with age was mainly due to loss of richness, whereas in cancer patients loss of evenness also played a role. In both cancer cohorts, median generation probability rose over the chemotherapy interval, which suggests that the repertoire was reconstituted through rebound thymic output. The authors noted that the repertoire data do not allow conclusions about immunological memory after chemotherapy.

The sequence was obtained from a human donor with a solid tumor. The rearranged chain carries TRBV5-6 and TRBJ1-6; TRBD1 is perhaps the D gene, given 6 matching bases. The sequenced sample consisted of blood. This receptor has the CDR3 CASSRRTGQDSPLHF. The nucleotide sequence is given as TGTGCCAGCAGCCGACGCACAGGGCAGGATTCACCCCTCCACTTT.